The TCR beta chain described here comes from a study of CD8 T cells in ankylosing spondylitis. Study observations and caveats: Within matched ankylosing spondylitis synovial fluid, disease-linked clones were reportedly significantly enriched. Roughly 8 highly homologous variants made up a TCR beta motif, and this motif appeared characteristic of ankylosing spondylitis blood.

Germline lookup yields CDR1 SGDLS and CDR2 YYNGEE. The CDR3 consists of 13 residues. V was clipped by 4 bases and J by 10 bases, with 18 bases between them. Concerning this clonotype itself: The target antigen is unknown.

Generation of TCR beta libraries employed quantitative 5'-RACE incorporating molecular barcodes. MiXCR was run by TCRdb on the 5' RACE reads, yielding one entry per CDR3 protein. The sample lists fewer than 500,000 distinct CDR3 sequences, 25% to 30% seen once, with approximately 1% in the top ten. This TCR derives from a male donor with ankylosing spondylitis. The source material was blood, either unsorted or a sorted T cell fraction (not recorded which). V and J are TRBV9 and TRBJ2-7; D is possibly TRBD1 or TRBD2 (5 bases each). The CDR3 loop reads CASSRSTAAVQYF. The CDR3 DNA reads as TGTGCCAGCAGCAGATCGACAGCGGCGGTTCAGTACTTC.